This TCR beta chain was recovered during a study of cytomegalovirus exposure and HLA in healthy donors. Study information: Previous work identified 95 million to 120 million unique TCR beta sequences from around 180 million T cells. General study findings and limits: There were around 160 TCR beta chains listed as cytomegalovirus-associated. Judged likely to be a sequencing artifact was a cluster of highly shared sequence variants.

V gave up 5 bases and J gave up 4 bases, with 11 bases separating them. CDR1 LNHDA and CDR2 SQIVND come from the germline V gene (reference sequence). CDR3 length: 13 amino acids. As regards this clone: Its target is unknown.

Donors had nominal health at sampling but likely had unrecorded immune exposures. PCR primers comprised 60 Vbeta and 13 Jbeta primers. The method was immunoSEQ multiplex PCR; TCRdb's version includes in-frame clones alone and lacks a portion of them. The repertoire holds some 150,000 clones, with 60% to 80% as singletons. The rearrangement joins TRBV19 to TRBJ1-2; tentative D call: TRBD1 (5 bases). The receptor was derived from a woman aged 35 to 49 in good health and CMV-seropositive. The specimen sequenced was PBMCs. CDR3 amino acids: CASSLTGLYGYTF. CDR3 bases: TGTGCCAGTAGTCTAACAGGCCTCTATGGCTACACCTTC.